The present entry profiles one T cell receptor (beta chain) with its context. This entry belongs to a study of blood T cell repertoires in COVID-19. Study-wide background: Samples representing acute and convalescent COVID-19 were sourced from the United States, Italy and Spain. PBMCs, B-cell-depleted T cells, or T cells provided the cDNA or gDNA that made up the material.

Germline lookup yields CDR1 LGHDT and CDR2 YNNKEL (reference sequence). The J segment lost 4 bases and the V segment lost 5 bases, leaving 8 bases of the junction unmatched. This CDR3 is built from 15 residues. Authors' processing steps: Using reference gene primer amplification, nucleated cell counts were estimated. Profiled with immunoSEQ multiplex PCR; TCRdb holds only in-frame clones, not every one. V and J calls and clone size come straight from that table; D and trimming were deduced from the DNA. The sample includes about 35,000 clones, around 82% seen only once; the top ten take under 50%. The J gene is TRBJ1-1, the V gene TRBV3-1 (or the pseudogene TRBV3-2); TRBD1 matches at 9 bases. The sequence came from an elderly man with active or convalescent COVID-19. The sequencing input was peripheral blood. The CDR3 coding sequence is TGTGCCAGCAGCGCCCAACAGGGGGCGCGCACTGAAGCTTTCTTT. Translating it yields CASSAQQGARTEAFF.